These 23 T cell receptor beta chains were all obtained from the same sample, sequenced in a study of CD8 T cells in ankylosing spondylitis. TCRdb re-called the 5' RACE reads through MiXCR, storing one row per CDR3 protein. The profile shows some 250,000 distinct CDR3 sequences, about 11% of them singletons. Sequenced sample: blood, either unsorted or a sorted T cell fraction (not recorded which). The receptors were sampled from a male donor with ankylosing spondylitis or in good health (not recorded which).

J is TRBJ2-5 and V is TRBV5-4; D remains ambiguous. Germline CDR1 and CDR2: SGHNT and YYREEE (reference sequence). V gave up 4 bases and J gave up 1 base, with 11 bases separating them. The length of the CDR3 is 14 residues. CDR3 region: CASSLRSGQETQYF. In DNA form, the CDR3 reads TGTGCCAGCAGCCTCCGGTCGGGCCAAGAGACCCAGTACTTC.

This clonotype was counted many times. The rearrangement links TRBV20-1 to TRBJ2-1, with TRBD1 identical over 7 bases. In germline, CDR1 is DFQATT, CDR2 SNEGSKA (reference sequence). The CDR3 consists of 14 residues. V was clipped by 5 bases and J by 0 bases; unmatched bases: 4. In nucleotides, the CDR3 is TGCAGTGCTTTGGACAGGAGCTCCTACAATGAGCAGTTCTTC. Residues: CSALDRSSYNEQFF.

This clonotype was counted at least ten times. The J gene is TRBJ1-4, the V gene TRBV5-1; 10 bases fit TRBD1. Germline-derived CDR1 and CDR2 are SGHRS and YFSETQ. The CDR3 contains 15 residues. V was pared by 2 bases and J by 6 bases, with 4 bases of the junction left unmatched. The CDR3, as DNA: TGCGCCAGCAGCTTCGTCGGGACAGGGGATGAAAAACTGTTTTTT. It codes for CASSFVGTGDEKLFF.

This clonotype occurred many times. This chain links TRBV20-1 with TRBJ2-7; tentative D call: TRBD2 (5 bases). The CDR3 consists of 15 residues. Germline CDR1 reads DFQATT; CDR2 reads SNEGSKA (reference sequence). V was cut by 0 bases and J by 2 bases, with 14 bases left in between. The CDR3: CSARDSGRSTYEQYF. The DNA for the CDR3 is TGCAGTGCTAGAGACAGCGGAAGATCTACCTACGAGCAGTACTTC.

This clonotype was seen more than once but under ten times. The chain employs TRBV5-1 and TRBJ2-1; 7 positions match TRBD1. Germline CDR1 is SGHRS and CDR2 is YFSETQ. V was clipped by 4 bases and J by 3 bases; unmatched bases: 4. The CDR3 has 14 amino acids. The CDR3 bases are TGCGCCAGCAGCACAGGGGACAGCTACAATGAGCAGTTCTTC. Protein: CASSTGDSYNEQFF.

This clonotype has ten or more counts. The chain recombines TRBV11-2 with TRBJ2-1; 8 bases line up with TRBD2. The J segment lost 5 bases and the V segment lost 5 bases, leaving 8 bases of the junction unmatched. This CDR3 spans 15 amino acids. The germline gives CDR1 SGHAT, CDR2 FQNNGV. CDR3 residues: CASSQLAELNNEQFF. CDR3 in DNA: TGTGCCAGCAGCCAACTAGCGGAACTTAACAATGAGCAGTTCTTC.

This clonotype has at least ten counts. The rearrangement links TRBV5-1 to TRBJ2-3; a possible D gene is TRBD2 (5 bases). The CDR3 covers 16 residues. Looked up from germline, CDR1 is SGHRS and CDR2 is YFSETQ. V was cut by 0 bases and J by 2 bases, with 13 bases left in between. The CDR3 protein is CASSLVQAGSTDTQYF. CDR3 coding DNA: TGCGCCAGCAGCTTGGTTCAGGCGGGTTCCACAGATACGCAGTATTTT.

This clonotype was counted at least ten times. V usage is TRBV6-4 and J usage is TRBJ2-2, with 8 bases matching TRBD2. CDR3 length: 14 residues. Germline V lookup: CDR1 MRHNA, CDR2 SNTAGT. The trim removed 7 bases at V and 2 bases at J, leaving 3 bases unmatched. The CDR3 reads CASKRGPNTGELFF. CDR3 nucleotides: TGTGCCAGCAAGCGGGGGCCAAACACCGGGGAGCTGTTTTTT.

In its sample, this clonotype was seen many times. The J gene is TRBJ2-3, the V gene TRBV25-1, with 10 bases that match TRBD1. The CDR3 runs 14 residues. V lost 7 bases, J lost 2 bases, and 3 bases stayed unmatched. Per the germline V gene, CDR1 is MGHDK and CDR2 is SYGVNS. The CDR3 sequence: CASTGTGVTDTQYF. As DNA, the CDR3 is TGTGCCAGCACAGGGACAGGGGTCACAGATACGCAGTATTTT.

The V and J genes are TRBV27 and TRBJ2-7; 11 nucleotides match TRBD1. The CDR3 length is 14 residues. Germline CDR1 and CDR2: MNHEY and SMNVEV (reference sequence). After removal of 5 bases from V and 6 bases from J, the junction contained 6 bases not matched to a gene. In DNA, the CDR3 is TGTGCCAGCAGTCAAGGCGGGACAGGGGGCGAGCAGTACTTC. Its translation is CASSQGGTGGEQYF.

In this sample, this clonotype turned up a few times. The chain uses TRBV25-1 and TRBJ2-1; D may match TRBD1 or TRBD2 (5 bases each). Trimming took off 3 bases at V and 5 bases at J, with 20 bases between the two ends. CDR1 and CDR2 from the germline V gene are MGHDK and SYGVNS. The CDR3 sequence is 17 residues long. The CDR3 nucleotides read TGTGCCAGCAGTGACCGGGACCCCCAAGGTTCCCACAATGAGCAGTTCTTC. Translating it yields CASSDRDPQGSHNEQFF.

This chain links TRBV12-3 or TRBV12-4 with TRBJ2-2; D is unclear. Trimming took 5 bases from V and 4 from J, leaving 11 bases between them. The CDR3 has 14 residues. CDR3 in DNA: TGTGCCAGCAGTGTCCAAAGGAGCACCGGGGAGCTGTTTTTT. Amino acids: CASSVQRSTGELFF.

There are many counts of this clonotype. This chain uses TRBV7-2 with TRBJ2-2; possibly TRBD2 for D (5 bases). CDR1 is SGHTA and CDR2 is FQGNSA in the germline V gene. V lost 1 base, J lost 0 bases, and 9 bases lay in between. This CDR3 comprises 16 residues. The CDR3 loop is CASSLVGGSNTGELFF. The CDR3 nucleotides are TGTGCCAGCAGCTTAGTTGGCGGGTCGAACACCGGGGAGCTGTTTTTT.

This clonotype was seen a handful of times. This chain connects TRBV5-5 to TRBJ1-6; possible D gene TRBD1, 6 bases. V was clipped by 2 bases and J by 0 bases, with 9 bases between them. Germline-derived CDR1 and CDR2 are SGHKS and YYEKEE (reference sequence). The CDR3 is 16 residues long. The CDR3 region has the DNA TGTGCCAGCAGCTTAGACAGGAGCTCCTATAATTCACCCCTCCACTTT. Translating gives CASSLDRSSYNSPLHF.

V and J are TRBV20-1 and TRBJ2-7; 8 positions match TRBD1. The germline CDR1 and CDR2 sequences are DFQATT and SNEGSKA (reference sequence). The ends lost 7 bases at V and 0 bases at J; junction bases unmatched: 23. The CDR3 runs 19 residues. The CDR3 bases are TGCAGTGTTCAGAGATATGGGACAGGATCAAATGGGAGCTCCTACGAGCAGTACTTC. This codes for CSVQRYGTGSNGSSYEQYF.

This clonotype was observed many times. The V call is TRBV10-2, the J call TRBJ2-5; D possibly uses TRBD1 or TRBD2 (5 bases each). The CDR3 has 12 amino acids. The V end was cut by 8 bases, the J end by 7 bases, with 14 bases between. Germline V gene data show CDR1 as WSHSY and CDR2 as SAAADI. The CDR3 loop is CASLGVGVTQYF. The CDR3 DNA sequence: TGCGCCAGCCTGGGGGTCGGGGTGACCCAGTACTTC.

This clonotype was seen repeatedly, ten times or more. The chain is built from TRBV29-1 and TRBJ1-3; D might be TRBD1 (6 bases). The V and J ends lost 7 bases and 2 bases respectively, with 15 bases between them. This CDR3 has 14 residues. From germline, CDR1 is SQVTM and CDR2 ANQGSEA. The CDR3 bases are TGCAGCGGATTAGGGGGGGCGGCTGGAAACACCATATATTTT. This translates into CSGLGGAAGNTIYF.

In regard to this clonotype: A much larger clone differs by one base, so this may be a read error. The chain is built from TRBV28 and TRBJ1-1; D is possibly TRBD1 (6 bases). Deletions cut 3 bases from V and 4 bases from J, with 12 bases between. The CDR3 loop spans 14 amino acids. Germline lookup yields CDR1 MDHEN and CDR2 SYDVKM. In DNA form, the CDR3 reads TGTGCCAGCAGTTTTTCTCAGGGGACCACTGAAGCTTTCTTT. This codes for CASSFSQGTTEAFF.

In this sample, this clonotype turned up many times. The genes are TRBV10-3 and TRBJ2-7; 8 nucleotides agree with TRBD1. The CDR3 consists of 15 residues. With 11 bases clipped from V and 6 bases from J, the junction kept 18 bases outside the gene matches. Germline assignment: CDR1 ENHRY and CDR2 SYGVKD. Written as DNA, the CDR3 is TGTGCCGTCGGGACAGGTACTAGCAGGTCGTCCGAGCAGTACTTC. Its translation is CAVGTGTSRSSEQYF.

This clonotype was picked up many times. The rearrangement joins TRBV15 to TRBJ2-1; weak D call: TRBD2 (6 bases). The CDR3 contains 15 residues. V lost 7 bases and J lost 3, with 16 bases in between. Germline V lookup: CDR1 LNHNV, CDR2 YYDKDF (reference sequence). The CDR3 nucleotides read TGTGCCACCACCCGGGATGCGGGGCTCTACAATGAGCAGTTCTTC. As protein: CATTRDAGLYNEQFF. Looking up the rest from reference TRBV15 and TRBJ2-1 gives the full variable domain: DAMVIQNPRYQVTQFGKPVTLSCSQTLNHNVMYWYQQKSSQAPKLLFHYYDKDFNNEADTPDNFQSRRPNTSFCFLDIRSPGLGDTAMYLCATTRDAGLYNEQFFGPGTRLTVL.

This clonotype has at least ten counts. This chain uses TRBV20-1 with TRBJ1-4, with 10 bases that match TRBD1. CDR1 is DFQATT and CDR2 is SNEGSKA in the germline V gene (reference sequence). Unmatched junction bases numbered 7, after V lost 4 bases and J lost 8 bases. The CDR3 spans 14 residues. DNA for the CDR3: TGCAGTGCTATCAGCCGACAGGGGGCAGAAAAACTGTTTTTT. Protein product: CSAISRQGAEKLFF.

This clonotype was observed at least ten times. V and J are TRBV12-3 or TRBV12-4 and TRBJ1-1; D may be TRBD1 (5 bases). The ends were cut back, 7 bases at V and 4 bases at J, with 16 bases in the middle. The CDR3 extends over 14 amino acids. CDR3 sequence: CASTSGGVTTEAFF. CDR3 coding DNA: TGTGCCAGCACCTCGGGGGGGGTTACCACTGAAGCTTTCTTT.

In this sample, this clonotype turned up many times. The rearrangement uses TRBV5-1 and TRBJ1-1; TRBD1 aligns across 9 bases. After removal of 4 bases from V and 6 bases from J, the junction contained 13 bases not matched to a gene. The CDR3 totals 16 residues. Germline CDR1 SGHRS, CDR2 YFSETQ. The CDR3 DNA sequence: TGCGCCAGCAGCGCTCTCGGACAGGGGACTGGGGCTGAAGCTTTCTTT. Its protein is CASSALGQGTGAEAFF.